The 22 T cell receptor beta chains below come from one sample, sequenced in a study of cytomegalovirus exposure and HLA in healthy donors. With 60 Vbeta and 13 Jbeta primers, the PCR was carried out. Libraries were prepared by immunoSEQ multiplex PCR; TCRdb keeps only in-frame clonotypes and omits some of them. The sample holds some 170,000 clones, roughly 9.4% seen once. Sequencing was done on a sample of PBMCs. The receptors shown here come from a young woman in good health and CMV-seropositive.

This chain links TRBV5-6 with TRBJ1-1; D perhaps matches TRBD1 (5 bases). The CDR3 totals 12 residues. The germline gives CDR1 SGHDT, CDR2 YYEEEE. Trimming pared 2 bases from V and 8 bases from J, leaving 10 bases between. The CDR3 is CASSLIGGEAFF. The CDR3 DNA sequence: TGTGCCAGCAGCTTAATTGGGGGGGAAGCTTTCTTT.

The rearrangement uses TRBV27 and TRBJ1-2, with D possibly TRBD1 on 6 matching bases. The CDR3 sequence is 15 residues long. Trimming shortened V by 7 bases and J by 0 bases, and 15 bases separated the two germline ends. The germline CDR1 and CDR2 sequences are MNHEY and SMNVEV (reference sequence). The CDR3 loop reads CASKYRETSNYGYTF. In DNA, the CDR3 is TGTGCCAGCAAATACAGGGAGACTTCTAACTATGGCTACACCTTC.

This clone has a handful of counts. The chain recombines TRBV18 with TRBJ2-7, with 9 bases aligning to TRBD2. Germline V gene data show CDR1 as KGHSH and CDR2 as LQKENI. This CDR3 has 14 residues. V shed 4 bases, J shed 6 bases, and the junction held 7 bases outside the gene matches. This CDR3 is CASSQPSGNSEQYF. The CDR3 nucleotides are TGTGCCAGCTCACAGCCTAGCGGGAATTCCGAGCAGTACTTC. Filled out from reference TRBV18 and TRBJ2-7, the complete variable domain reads NAGVMQNPRHLVRRRGQEARLRCSPMKGHSHVYWYRQLPEEGLKFMVYLQKENIIDESGMPKERFSAEFPKEGPSILRIQQVVRGDSAAYFCASSQPSGNSEQYFGPGTRLTVT.

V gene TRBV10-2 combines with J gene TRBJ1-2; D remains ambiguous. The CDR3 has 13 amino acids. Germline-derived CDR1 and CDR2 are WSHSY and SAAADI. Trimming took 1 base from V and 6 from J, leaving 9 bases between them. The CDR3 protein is CASSELTGDGYTF. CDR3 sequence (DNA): TGCGCCAGCAGTGAGTTGACCGGAGATGGCTACACCTTC.

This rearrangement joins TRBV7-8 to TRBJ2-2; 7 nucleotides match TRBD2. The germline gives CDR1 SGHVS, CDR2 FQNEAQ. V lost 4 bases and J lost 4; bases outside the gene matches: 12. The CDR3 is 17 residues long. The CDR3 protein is CASSSPIGGGPTGELFF. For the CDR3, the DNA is TGTGCCAGCAGCTCCCCCATCGGGGGAGGGCCCACCGGGGAGCTGTTTTTT. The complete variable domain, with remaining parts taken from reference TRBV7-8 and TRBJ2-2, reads GAGVSQSPRYKVAKRGQDVALRCDPISGHVSLFWYQQALGQGPEFLTYFQNEAQLDKSGLPSDRFFAERPEGSVSTLKIQRTQQEDSAVYLCASSSPIGGGPTGELFFGEGSRLTVL.

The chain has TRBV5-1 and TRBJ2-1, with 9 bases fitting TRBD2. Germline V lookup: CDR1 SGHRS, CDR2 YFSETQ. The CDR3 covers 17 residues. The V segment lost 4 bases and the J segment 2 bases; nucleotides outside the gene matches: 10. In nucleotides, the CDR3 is TGCGCCAGCAGCCCGGGGGGAGCGGGAGGACCCTACAATGAGCAGTTCTTC. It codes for CASSPGGAGGPYNEQFF.

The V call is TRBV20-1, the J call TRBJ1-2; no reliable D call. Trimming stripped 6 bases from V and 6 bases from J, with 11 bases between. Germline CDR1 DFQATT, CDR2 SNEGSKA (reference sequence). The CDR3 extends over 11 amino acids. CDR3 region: CSAWTGNGYTF. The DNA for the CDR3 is TGCAGTGCCTGGACGGGGAATGGCTACACCTTC.

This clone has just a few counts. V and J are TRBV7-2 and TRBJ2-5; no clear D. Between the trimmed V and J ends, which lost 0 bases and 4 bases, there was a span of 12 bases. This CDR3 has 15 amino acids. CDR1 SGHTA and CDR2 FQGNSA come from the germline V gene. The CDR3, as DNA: TGTGCCAGCAGCTTAGCCCTTGCTAGTAGAGAGACCCAGTACTTC. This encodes CASSLALASRETQYF.

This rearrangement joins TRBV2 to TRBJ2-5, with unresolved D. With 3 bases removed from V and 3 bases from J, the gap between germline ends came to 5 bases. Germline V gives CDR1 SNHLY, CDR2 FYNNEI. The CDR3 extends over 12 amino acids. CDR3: CASSDSKETQYF. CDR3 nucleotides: TGTGCCAGCAGTGATTCCAAAGAGACCCAGTACTTC.

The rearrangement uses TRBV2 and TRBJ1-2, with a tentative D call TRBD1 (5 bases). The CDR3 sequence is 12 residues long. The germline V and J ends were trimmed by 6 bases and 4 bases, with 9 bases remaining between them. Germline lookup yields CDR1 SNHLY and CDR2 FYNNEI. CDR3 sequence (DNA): TGTGCCAGCAGATACGGGGGCTATGGCTACACCTTC. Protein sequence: CASRYGGYGYTF.

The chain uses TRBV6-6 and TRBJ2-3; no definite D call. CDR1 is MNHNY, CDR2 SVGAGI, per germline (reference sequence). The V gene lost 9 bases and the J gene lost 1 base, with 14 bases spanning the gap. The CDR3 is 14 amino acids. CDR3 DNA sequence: TGTGCCAGTAGTATAGATTTCGGCACAGATACGCAGTATTTT. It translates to CASSIDFGTDTQYF.

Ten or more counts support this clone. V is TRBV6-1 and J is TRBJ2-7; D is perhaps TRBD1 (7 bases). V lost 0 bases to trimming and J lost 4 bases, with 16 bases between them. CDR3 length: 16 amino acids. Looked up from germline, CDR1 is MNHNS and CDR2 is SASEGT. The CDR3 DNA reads TGTGCCAGCAGTGAAGCGGGCGGGACAGAGCTGTACGAGCAGTACTTC. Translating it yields CASSEAGGTELYEQYF.

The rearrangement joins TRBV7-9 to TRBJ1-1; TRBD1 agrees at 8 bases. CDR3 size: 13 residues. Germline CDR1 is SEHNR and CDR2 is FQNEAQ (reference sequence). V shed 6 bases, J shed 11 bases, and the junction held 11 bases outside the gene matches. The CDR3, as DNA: TGTGCCAGCAGTTCCGGGACAGGCTTGTGGGCTTTCTTT. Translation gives CASSSGTGLWAFF.

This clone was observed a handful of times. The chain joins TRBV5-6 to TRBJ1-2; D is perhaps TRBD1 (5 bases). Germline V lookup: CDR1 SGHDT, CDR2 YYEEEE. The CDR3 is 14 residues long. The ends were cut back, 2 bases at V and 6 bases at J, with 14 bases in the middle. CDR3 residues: CASSLRGIGNGYTF. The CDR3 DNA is TGTGCCAGCAGCTTAAGGGGTATAGGAAATGGCTACACCTTC.

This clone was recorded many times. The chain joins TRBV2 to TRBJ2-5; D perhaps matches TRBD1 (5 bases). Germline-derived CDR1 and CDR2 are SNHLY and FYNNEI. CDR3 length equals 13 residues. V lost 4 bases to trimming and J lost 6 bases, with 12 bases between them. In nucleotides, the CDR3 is TGTGCCAGCAGTGGGGAAGGGGTAAAGACCCAGTACTTC. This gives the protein CASSGEGVKTQYF.

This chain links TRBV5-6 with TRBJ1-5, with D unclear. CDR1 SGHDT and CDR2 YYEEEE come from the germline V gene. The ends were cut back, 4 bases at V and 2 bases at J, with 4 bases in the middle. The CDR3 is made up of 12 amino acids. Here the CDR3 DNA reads TGTGCCAGCAGCCGGGGCAATCAGCCCCAGCATTTT. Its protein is CASSRGNQPQHF.

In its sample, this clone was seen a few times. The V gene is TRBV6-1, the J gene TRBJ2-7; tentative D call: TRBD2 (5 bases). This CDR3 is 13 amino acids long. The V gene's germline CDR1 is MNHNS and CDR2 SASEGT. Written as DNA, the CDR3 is TGTGCGAGCCGGGGATGGGATCAGTACGAGCAGTACTTC. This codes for CASRGWDQYEQYF.

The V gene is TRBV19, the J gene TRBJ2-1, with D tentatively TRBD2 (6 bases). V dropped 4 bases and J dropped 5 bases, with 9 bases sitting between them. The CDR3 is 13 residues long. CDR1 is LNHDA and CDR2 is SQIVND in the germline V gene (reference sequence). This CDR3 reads CASSSGADNEQFF. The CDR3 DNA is TGTGCCAGTAGTAGCGGGGCGGACAATGAGCAGTTCTTC.

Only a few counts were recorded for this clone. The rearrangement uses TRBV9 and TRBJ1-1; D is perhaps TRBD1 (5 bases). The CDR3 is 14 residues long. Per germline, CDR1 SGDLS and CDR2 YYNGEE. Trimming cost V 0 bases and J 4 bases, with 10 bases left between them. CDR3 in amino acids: CASSVGGSGTEAFF. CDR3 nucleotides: TGTGCCAGCAGCGTAGGGGGCTCGGGCACTGAAGCTTTCTTT.

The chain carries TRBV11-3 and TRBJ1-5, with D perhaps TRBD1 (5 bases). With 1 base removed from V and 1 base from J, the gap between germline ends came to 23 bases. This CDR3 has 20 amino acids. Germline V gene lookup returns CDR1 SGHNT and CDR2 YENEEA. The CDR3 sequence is CASSLARISGADQSNQPQHF. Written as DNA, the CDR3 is TGTGCCAGCAGCTTAGCCCGCATTAGCGGGGCCGACCAGAGCAATCAGCCCCAGCATTTT.

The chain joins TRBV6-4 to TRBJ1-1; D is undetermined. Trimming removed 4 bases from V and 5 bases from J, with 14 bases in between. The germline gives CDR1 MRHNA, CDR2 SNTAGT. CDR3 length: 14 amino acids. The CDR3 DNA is TGTGCCAGCAGTGGGGAGGCCGGGGTGACTGAAGCTTTCTTT. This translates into CASSGEAGVTEAFF.

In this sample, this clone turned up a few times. Here the CDR3 reads CASSELAGAGTYNEQFF. The CDR3, as DNA: TGCGCCAGCAGTGAACTAGCGGGAGCAGGAACCTACAATGAGCAGTTCTTC. The V call is TRBV10-2, the J call TRBJ2-1; TRBD2 matches at 11 bases. The germline CDR1 and CDR2 sequences are WSHSY and SAAADI. Losses at the gene ends were 3 bases for V and 2 bases for J; bases not matched to a gene: 6. The CDR3 contains 17 residues.